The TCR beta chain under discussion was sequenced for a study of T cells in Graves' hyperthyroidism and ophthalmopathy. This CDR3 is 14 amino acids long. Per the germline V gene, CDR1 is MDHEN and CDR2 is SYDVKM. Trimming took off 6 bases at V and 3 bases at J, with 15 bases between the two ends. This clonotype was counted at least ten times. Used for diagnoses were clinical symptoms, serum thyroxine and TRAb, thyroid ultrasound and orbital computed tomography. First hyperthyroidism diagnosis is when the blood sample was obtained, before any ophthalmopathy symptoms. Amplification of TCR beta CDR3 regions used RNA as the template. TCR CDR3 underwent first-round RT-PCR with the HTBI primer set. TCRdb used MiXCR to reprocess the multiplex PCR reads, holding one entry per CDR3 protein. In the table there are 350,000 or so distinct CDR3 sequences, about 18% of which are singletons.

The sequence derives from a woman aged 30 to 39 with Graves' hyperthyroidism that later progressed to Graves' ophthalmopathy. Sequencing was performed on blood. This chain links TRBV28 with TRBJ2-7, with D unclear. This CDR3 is CASRKIGPIYEQYF. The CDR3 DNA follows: TGTGCCAGCAGGAAGATTGGCCCCATCTACGAGCAGTACTTC.